This is a list of T cell receptor beta chains from one sample in a study of cytomegalovirus exposure and HLA in healthy donors. The data were produced by immunoSEQ multiplex PCR, yet TCRdb's version contains in-frame clones alone and is incomplete. The data contain 110,000 or so clones, 86% of them singletons. The sequencing input was PBMCs. The receptor source for this set is a man between 18 and 29 years old in good health and CMV-seronegative. The conserved cysteine and the conserved F or W are not part of the CDR3 here.

J gene | V gene | CDR3 protein
TRBJ2-1 | TRBV30 | AWASGSTDEQF
TRBJ1-5 | TRBV19 | ASSIEGNQPQH
TRBJ2-7 | TRBV10-3 | AISEAGGTYEQY
TRBJ2-1 | TRBV6-5 | ASSYEYNEQF
TRBJ2-1 | TRBV5-1 | ASSWAPSYNEQF
TRBJ1-6 | TRBV7-2 | ASSSGQVNSPLH
TRBJ1-5 | TRBV19 | ASNARDTKVGNQPQH
TRBJ2-2 | TRBV20-1 | SASYVGELF
TRBJ2-1 | TRBV19 | ASSIGGNYNEQF
TRBJ1-1 | TRBV6-5 | ASRARVNTEAF
TRBJ2-5 | TRBV4-2 | ASSPRDRDIGETQY
TRBJ2-1 | TRBV27 | ASKGRNNEQF
TRBJ1-3 | TRBV29-1 | SVEDFRGNTIY
TRBJ1-5 | TRBV9 | ASGPGGSINQPQH
TRBJ2-7 | TRBV6-1 | ASGDSRYEQY
TRBJ2-7 | TRBV5-1 | ASRFGGSSYEQY
TRBJ1-2 | TRBV27 | ASSPLPGNYGYT
TRBJ2-7 | TRBV5-1 | ASSYSGSVSYEQY
TRBJ2-3 | TRBV19 | ASSIITIAGGRTDTQY
TRBJ2-2 | TRBV5-4 | ASSYGTSGNTGELF
TRBJ2-1 | TRBV5-6 | ASSFSSGRVSYNEQF
TRBJ2-5 | TRBV2 | ASSPLRGRETQY
TRBJ2-5 | TRBV19 | ATQPAGGETQY
TRBJ2-3 | TRBV6-1 | ASSDIFGTSGGLTDTQY
TRBJ2-7 | TRBV30 | AWSVALAGGVYEQY
TRBJ1-1 | TRBV5-6 | ASSSVNTEAF
TRBJ1-3 | TRBV30 | ACPGDNSGNTIY
TRBJ2-3 | TRBV10-3 | AISEKGTLQF
TRBJ1-5 | TRBV19 | ASSIVALNQPQH
TRBJ1-2 | TRBV19 | ASSSPPGQLATNYGYT
TRBJ2-5 | TRBV7-9 | ASSFGQGKETQY
TRBJ2-1 | TRBV2 | ASLGGQLYNEQF
TRBJ2-5 | TRBV25-1 | ASSALEEVGETQY
TRBJ2-5 | TRBV5-6 | ASSTRGETQY
TRBJ2-1 | TRBV6-1 | ASSEIAGVSYNEQF
TRBJ1-2 | TRBV7-9 | ASSSSRDSKNYGYT
TRBJ2-3 | TRBV6-5 | ASSRAVFGADTQY
TRBJ2-3 | TRBV4-2 | ASSQEQGADTQY
TRBJ2-2 | TRBV6-5 | ASSFTTGTTGELF
TRBJ2-1 | TRBV30 | AWSLSGGARSYNEQF
TRBJ2-3 | TRBV27 | ASSTPVLAGGPGTDTQY
TRBJ1-1 | TRBV6-5 | ASSPPPGMNTEAF
TRBJ2-3 | TRBV7-9 | ASSQTDTQY
TRBJ2-3 | TRBV21-1 | ASSKAQTSGNTDTQY
TRBJ1-1 | TRBV2 | ASEGQGNTEAF